This record concerns one T cell receptor (beta chain) sequence. In the source study's methods: Researchers report that nucleated cell counts were estimated from reference gene primer amplification. Assay used: immunoSEQ multiplex PCR; TCRdb lists only in-frame clones, some missing. That table gives V, J and clone size, and the DNA gave D and trimming. The sample has about 86,000 clones, 70% to 85% seen once. The sample originates from a study of blood T cell repertoires in COVID-19. For the study at large: Researchers got acute and convalescent COVID-19 samples from the United States, Italy and Spain. Sources were T cells, B-cell-depleted T cells, or PBMCs; the material itself was cDNA or gDNA.

The source is a man between 65 and 79 years old with acute or convalescent COVID-19. Sequences were obtained from peripheral blood.

CDR3 loop: CASSQDTGIGAEAFF. The CDR3 nucleotides are TGTGCCAGCAGCCAAGATACGGGTATAGGCGCTGAAGCTTTCTTT. The chain joins TRBV3-1 (or the pseudogene TRBV3-2) to TRBJ1-1; D gene unclear. V was clipped by 0 bases and J by 6 bases, with 14 bases between them. The CDR3 consists of 15 residues. CDR1 LGHDT and CDR2 YNNKEL come from the germline V gene (reference sequence).